This TCR beta chain was captured in a study of blood T cell repertoires in COVID-19. Study background: Sources were T cells, B-cell-depleted T cells, or PBMCs; the material itself was cDNA or gDNA.

Original analysis: Using reference gene primer amplification, nucleated cell counts were estimated. The protocol was immunoSEQ multiplex PCR, while the TCRdb copy is restricted to in-frame clones and leaves out a portion. For V, J and clone size, that table is used; D and trimming come from the DNA. In the table there are about 350,000 clones, about 91% of which are singletons. V trimming: 3 bases; J trimming: 12 bases; junction bases outside the gene matches: 7. Germline CDR1 and CDR2: LGHNA and YSLEER. This CDR3 comprises 14 residues. Patients of the Seattle cohort, enrolled during active infection, were followed longitudinally.

The receptor comes from a man in his thirties or forties with COVID-19, enrolled during active disease. Sequenced sample: peripheral blood. V usage is TRBV4-3 and J usage is TRBJ2-1; 11 bases are shared with TRBD2. DNA of the CDR3: TGCGCCAGCAGCCAGTCCCGACTAGCGGGAATGCAGTTCTTC. The encoded protein is CASSQSRLAGMQFF.